This T cell receptor (beta chain) was profiled in a study of OX40 agonist ivuxolimab in advanced cancers. Profiling relied on immunoSEQ multiplex PCR, and the TCRdb table lists in-frame clones only, not all of them. The repertoire consists of fewer than 80,000 clones, with more than 70% occurring once and the leading ten covering roughly 6%. Germline CDR1 SGHVS, CDR2 FNYEAQ. The CDR3 is 14 amino acids. After removal of 1 base from V and 2 bases from J, the junction contained 1 base not matched to a gene. Details on this clone: No antigen is known for it.

The study's findings and limits: Those patients achieving a partial response at 0.1-3.0 mg/kg showed among the lowest clonal expansion.

The specimen was CD4+ or CD8+ T cells sorted from blood, collected in a trial of the OX40 agonist ivuxolimab. This TCR was recovered from an adult with an advanced solid tumor such as melanoma, head and neck, liver or kidney cancer. The rearrangement uses TRBV7-6 and TRBJ1-1; 7 bases are a match to TRBD1. CDR3 nucleotides: TGTGCCAGCAGCTTAGGGGACAGCAACACTGAAGCTTTCTTT. Protein sequence: CASSLGDSNTEAFF.